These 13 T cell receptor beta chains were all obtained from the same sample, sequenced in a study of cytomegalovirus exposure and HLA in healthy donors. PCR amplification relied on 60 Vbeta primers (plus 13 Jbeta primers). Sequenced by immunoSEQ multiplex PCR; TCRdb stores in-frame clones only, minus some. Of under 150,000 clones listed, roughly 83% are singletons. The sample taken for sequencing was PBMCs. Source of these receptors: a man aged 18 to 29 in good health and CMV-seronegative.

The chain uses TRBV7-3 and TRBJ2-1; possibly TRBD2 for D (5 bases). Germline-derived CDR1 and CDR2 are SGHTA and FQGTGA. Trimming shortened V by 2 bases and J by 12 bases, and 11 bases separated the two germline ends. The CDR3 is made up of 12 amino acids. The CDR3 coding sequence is TGTGCCAGCAGCTTAGCCCTCGGAGGGCAGTTCTTC. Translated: CASSLALGGQFF.

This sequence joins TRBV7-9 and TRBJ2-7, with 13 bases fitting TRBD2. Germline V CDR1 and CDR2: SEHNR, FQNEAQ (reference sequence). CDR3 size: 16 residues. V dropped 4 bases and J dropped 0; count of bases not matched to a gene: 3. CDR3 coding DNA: TGTGCCAGCAGCTCAGGACTAGCGGGAGACTCCTACGAGCAGTACTTC. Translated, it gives CASSSGLAGDSYEQYF. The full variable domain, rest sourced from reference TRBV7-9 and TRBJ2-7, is DTGVSQNPRHKITKRGQNVTFRCDPISEHNRLYWYRQTLGQGPEFLTYFQNEAQLEKSRLLSDRFSAERPKGSFSTLEIQRTEQGDSAMYLCASSSGLAGDSYEQYFGPGTRLTVT.

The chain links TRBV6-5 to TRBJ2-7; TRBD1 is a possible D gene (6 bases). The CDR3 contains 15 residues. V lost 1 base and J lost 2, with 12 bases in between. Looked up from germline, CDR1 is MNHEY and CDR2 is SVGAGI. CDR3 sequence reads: CASSYFRDTPYEQYF. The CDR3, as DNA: TGTGCCAGCAGTTACTTTAGGGACACCCCCTACGAGCAGTACTTC.

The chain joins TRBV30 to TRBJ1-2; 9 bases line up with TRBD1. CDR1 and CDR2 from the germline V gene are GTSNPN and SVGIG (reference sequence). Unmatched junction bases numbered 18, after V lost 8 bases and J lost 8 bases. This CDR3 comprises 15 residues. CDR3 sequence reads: CAVKHRDRDVGGYTF. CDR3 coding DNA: TGTGCCGTAAAACACCGGGACAGGGACGTGGGAGGCTACACCTTC.

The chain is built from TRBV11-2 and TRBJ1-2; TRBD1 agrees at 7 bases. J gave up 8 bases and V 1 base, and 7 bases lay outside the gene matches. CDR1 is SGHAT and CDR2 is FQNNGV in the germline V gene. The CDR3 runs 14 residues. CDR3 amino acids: CASSLGTGVGGYTF. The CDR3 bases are TGTGCCAGCAGCTTAGGCACAGGGGTAGGAGGCTACACCTTC.

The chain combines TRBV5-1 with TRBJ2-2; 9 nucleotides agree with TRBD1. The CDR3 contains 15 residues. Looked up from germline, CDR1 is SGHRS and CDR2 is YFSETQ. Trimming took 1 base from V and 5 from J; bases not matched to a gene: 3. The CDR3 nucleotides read TGCGCCAGCAGCTTGAGGGACAGGGCGACCGGGGAGCTGTTTTTT. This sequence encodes CASSLRDRATGELFF. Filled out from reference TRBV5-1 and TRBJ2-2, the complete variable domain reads KAGVTQTPRYLIKTRGQQVTLSCSPISGHRSVSWYQQTPGQGLQFLFEYFSETQRNKGNFPGRFSGRQFSNSRSEMNVSTLELGDSALYLCASSLRDRATGELFFGEGSRLTVL.

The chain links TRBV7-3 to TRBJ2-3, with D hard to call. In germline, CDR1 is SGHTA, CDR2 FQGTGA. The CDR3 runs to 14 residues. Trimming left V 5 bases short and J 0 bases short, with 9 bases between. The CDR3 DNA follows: TGTGCCAGCAGCCCCCTCGGGAGCACAGATACGCAGTATTTT. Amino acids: CASSPLGSTDTQYF.

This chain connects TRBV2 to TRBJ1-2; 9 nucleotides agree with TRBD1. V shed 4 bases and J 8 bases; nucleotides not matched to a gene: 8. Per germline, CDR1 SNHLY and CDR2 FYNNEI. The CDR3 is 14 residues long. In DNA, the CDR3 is TGTGCCAGCAGTGCGGACAGGGGATCGAAAGGCTACACCTTC. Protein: CASSADRGSKGYTF.

The CDR3 nucleotides read TGTGCCAGCAGCTCCAACAGGGGGCCCTATGGCTACACCTTC. This encodes CASSSNRGPYGYTF. The genes are TRBV7-2 and TRBJ1-2; 9 bases map to TRBD1. Germline CDR1 reads SGHTA; CDR2 reads FQGNSA. This CDR3 is built from 14 residues. The V gene end was trimmed by 4 bases and the J gene end by 4 bases; junction bases not matched to a gene: 4.

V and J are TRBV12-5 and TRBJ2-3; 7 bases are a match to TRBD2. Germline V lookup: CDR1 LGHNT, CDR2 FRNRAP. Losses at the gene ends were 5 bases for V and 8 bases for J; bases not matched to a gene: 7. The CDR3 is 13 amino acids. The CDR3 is CASGLGGTTTQYF. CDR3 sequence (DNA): TGTGCTAGTGGTCTGGGCGGGACTACTACGCAGTATTTT.

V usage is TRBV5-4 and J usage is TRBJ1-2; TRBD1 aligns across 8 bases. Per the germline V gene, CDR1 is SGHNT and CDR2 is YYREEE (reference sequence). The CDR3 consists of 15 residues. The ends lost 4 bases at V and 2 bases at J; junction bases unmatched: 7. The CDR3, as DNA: TGTGCCAGCAGCGTACTGGACAGGGTGAACTATGGCTACACCTTC. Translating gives CASSVLDRVNYGYTF.

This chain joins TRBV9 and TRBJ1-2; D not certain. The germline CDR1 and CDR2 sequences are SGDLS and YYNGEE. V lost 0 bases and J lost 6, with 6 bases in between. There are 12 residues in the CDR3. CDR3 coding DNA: TGTGCCAGCAGCGTAGGAGGGAATGGCTACACCTTC. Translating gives CASSVGGNGYTF. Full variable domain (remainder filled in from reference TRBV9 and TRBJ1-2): DSGVTQTPKHLITATGQRVTLRCSPRSGDLSVYWYQQSLDQGLQFLIQYYNGEERAKGNILERFSAQQFPDLHSELNLSSLELGDSALYFCASSVGGNGYTFGSGTRLTVV.

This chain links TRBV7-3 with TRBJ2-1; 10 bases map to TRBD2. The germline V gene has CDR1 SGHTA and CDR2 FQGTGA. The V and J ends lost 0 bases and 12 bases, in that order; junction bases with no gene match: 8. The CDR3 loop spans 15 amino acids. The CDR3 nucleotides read TGTGCCAGCAGCTTAACGTTGGCTAGCGGGAGTGTGCAGTTCTTC. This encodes CASSLTLASGSVQFF.